The T cell receptor (beta chain) described here comes from a study of human T cells and chemical hapten exposure. This clonotype was counted a few times. TCRdb fed the RACE reads into MiXCR, producing one record per CDR3 protein. This table holds 280,000 or so distinct CDR3 sequences, 7.5% to 9% found once. Specified time point: pre-sensitization, week 0. As to treatment: therapeutic diphenylcyclopropenone sensitization with weekly scalp DPC. The sequenced sample was whole blood, obtained in connection with sensitization to the hapten diphenylcyclopropenone (DPC). This TCR derives from a man in his late teens or twenties with alopecia areata. Some clones in this sample may be carry-over from other donors' samples.

The CDR3 nucleotides are TGTGCCAGCAGTTCGCCGAGGGGTGACACAGATACGCAGTATTTT. It specifies CASSSPRGDTDTQYF. The V call is TRBV6-2 or TRBV6-3, the J call TRBJ2-3, with D perhaps being TRBD1 or TRBD2 (5 bases each). Trimming left V 4 bases short and J 2 bases short, with 13 bases between. Looked up from germline, CDR1 is MNHEY and CDR2 is SVGEGT. The CDR3 covers 15 residues.